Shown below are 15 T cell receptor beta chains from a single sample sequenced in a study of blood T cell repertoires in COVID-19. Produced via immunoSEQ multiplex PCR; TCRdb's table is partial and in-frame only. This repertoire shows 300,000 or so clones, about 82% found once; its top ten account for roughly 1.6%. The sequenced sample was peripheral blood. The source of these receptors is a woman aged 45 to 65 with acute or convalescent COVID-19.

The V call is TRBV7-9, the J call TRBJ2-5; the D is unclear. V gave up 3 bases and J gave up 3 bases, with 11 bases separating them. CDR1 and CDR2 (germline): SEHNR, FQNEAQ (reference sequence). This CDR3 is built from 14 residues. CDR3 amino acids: CASSFTGIKETQYF. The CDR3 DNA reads TGTGCCAGCAGCTTCACGGGTATCAAAGAGACCCAGTACTTC. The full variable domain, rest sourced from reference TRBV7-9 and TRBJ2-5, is DTGVSQNPRHKITKRGQNVTFRCDPISEHNRLYWYRQTLGQGPEFLTYFQNEAQLEKSRLLSDRFSAERPKGSFSTLEIQRTEQGDSAMYLCASSFTGIKETQYFGPGTRLLVL.

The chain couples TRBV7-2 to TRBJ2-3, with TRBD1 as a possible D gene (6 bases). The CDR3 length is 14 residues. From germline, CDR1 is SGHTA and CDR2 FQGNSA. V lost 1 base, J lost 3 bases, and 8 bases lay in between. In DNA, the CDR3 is TGTGCCAGCAGCTTAGGGACAGTAACAGATACGCAGTATTTT. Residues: CASSLGTVTDTQYF.

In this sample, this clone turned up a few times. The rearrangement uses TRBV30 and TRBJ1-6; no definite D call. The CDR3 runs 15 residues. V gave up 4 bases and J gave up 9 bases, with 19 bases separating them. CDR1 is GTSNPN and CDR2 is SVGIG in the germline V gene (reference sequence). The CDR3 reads CAWNSNWPGGSPLHF. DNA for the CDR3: TGTGCCTGGAATAGTAATTGGCCCGGCGGTTCACCCCTCCACTTT.

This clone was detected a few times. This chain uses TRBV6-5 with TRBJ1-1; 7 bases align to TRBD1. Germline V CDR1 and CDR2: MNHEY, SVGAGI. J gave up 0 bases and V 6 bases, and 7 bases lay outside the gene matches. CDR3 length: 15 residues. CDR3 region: CASRETGFMNTEAFF. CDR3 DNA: TGTGCCAGCAGAGAGACAGGGTTCATGAACACTGAAGCTTTCTTT.

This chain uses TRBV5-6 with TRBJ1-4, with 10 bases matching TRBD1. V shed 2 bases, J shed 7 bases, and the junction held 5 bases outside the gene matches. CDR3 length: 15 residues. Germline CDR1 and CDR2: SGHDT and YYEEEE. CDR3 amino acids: CASSLDRGRGEKLFF. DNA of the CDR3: TGTGCCAGCAGCTTAGACAGGGGGCGTGGTGAAAAACTGTTTTTT.

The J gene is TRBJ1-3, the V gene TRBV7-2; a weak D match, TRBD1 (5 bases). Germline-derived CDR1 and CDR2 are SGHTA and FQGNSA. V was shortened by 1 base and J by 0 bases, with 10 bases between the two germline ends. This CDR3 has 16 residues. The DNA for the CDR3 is TGTGCCAGCAGCTTAGATACAGGCCACTCTGGAAACACCATATATTTT. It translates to CASSLDTGHSGNTIYF.

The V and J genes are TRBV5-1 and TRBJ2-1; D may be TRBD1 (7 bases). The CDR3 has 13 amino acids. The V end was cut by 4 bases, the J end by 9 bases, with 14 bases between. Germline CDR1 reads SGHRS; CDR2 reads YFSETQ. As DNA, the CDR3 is TGCGCCAGCAGCAAGGGGGGACAGCCTGAGCAGTTCTTC. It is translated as CASSKGGQPEQFF.

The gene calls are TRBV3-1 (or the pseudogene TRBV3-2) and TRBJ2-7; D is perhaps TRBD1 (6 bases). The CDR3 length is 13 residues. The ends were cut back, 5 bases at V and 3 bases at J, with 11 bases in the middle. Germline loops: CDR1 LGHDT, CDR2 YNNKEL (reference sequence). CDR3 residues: CASSYRDNYEQYF. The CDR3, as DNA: TGTGCCAGCAGCTACCGGGACAACTACGAGCAGTACTTC.

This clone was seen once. The CDR3 sequence is CASSGRDRAYNEQFF. The DNA of the CDR3 is TGTGCCAGCAGCGGGCGCGACCGCGCCTACAATGAGCAGTTCTTC. V and J are TRBV7-2 and TRBJ2-1; D is uncertain. CDR3 length equals 15 residues. Germline V gene lookup returns CDR1 SGHTA and CDR2 FQGNSA. The V and J ends lost 5 bases and 2 bases respectively, with 13 bases between them.

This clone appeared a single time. This CDR3 reads CASRNRGRNLYTEAFF. In nucleotides, the CDR3 is TGTGCCAGTAGGAACAGGGGGCGCAACCTTTACACTGAAGCTTTCTTT. V gene TRBV19 combines with J gene TRBJ1-1; 9 nucleotides align to TRBD1. The CDR3 runs 16 residues. Germline V lookup: CDR1 LNHDA, CDR2 SQIVND (reference sequence). V trimming: 6 bases; J trimming: 3 bases; junction bases outside the gene matches: 11.

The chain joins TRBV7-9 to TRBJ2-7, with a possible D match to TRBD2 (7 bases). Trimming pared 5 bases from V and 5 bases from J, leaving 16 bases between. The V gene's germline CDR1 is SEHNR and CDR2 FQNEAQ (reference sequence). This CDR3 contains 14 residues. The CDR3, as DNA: TGTGCCAGCAGCCCTCTCGCGGGGGCCCACGAGCAGTACTTC. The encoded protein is CASSPLAGAHEQYF.

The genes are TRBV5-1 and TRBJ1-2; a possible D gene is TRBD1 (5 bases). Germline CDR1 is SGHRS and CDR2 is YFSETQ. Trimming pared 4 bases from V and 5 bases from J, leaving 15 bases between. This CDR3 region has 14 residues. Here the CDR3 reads CASSLLGVTYGYTF. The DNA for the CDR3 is TGCGCCAGCAGCCTTTTAGGGGTTACTTATGGCTACACCTTC.

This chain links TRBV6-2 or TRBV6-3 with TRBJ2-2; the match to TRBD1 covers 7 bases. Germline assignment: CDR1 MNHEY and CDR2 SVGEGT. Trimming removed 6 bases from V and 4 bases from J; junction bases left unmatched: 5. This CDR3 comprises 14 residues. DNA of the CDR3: TGTGCCAGCAGCGGGACAGACTTCACCGGGGAGCTGTTTTTT. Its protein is CASSGTDFTGELFF.

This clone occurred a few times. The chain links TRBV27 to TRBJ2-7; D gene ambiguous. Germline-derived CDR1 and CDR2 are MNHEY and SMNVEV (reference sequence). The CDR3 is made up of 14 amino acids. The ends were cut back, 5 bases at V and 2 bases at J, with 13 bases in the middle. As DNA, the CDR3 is TGTGCCAGCAGTCCGACCCCCCGGGCCTACGAGCAGTACTTC. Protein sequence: CASSPTPRAYEQYF.

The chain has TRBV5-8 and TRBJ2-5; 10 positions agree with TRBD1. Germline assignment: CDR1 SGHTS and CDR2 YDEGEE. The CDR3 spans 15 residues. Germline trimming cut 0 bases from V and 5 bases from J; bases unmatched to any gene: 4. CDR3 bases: TGTGCCAGCAGCTTGGGGACAGGGGGTCGGGAGACCCAGTACTTC. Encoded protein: CASSLGTGGRETQYF.